Each of the 3 T cell receptor beta chains below was sequenced from the same sample in a study of early T cells in non-severe SARS-CoV-2 infection. TCRdb reprocessed the 5' RACE reads via MiXCR and lists one record per CDR3 protein. Of around 67,000 distinct CDR3 sequences detected, roughly 11% appear once; the ten largest clones hold approximately 4.2%. The sequencing sample was made of whole blood. The receptors here all came from an adult who was a healthcare worker with PCR-confirmed SARS-CoV-2 infection or an uninfected control (not recorded which).

This clonotype has a handful of counts. This sequence joins TRBV5-5 and TRBJ2-7; possibly TRBD1 for D (6 bases). This CDR3 has 14 residues. The V end lost 4 bases, the J end lost 3 bases, and 14 bases lay between the germline ends. Germline CDR1 is SGHKS and CDR2 is YYEKEE (reference sequence). In nucleotides, the CDR3 is TGTGCCAGCAGCCCCGCCAGGGGAGACTACGAGCAGTACTTC. Translated: CASSPARGDYEQYF.

This clonotype showed up many times. The rearrangement uses TRBV12-3 or TRBV12-4 and TRBJ1-5; 9 positions match TRBD1. J was trimmed by 3 bases and V by 5 bases; bases with no gene match: 8. This CDR3 comprises 16 residues. The CDR3 reads CASSKGQGIVNQPQHF. As DNA, the CDR3 is TGTGCCAGCAGTAAAGGACAGGGGATTGTCAATCAGCCCCAGCATTTT.

This clonotype came up a few times. The chain links TRBV4-1 to TRBJ2-3; 9 bases map to TRBD2. CDR1 is MGHRA and CDR2 is YSYEKL in the germline V gene. CDR3 length equals 17 residues. Losses at the gene ends were 3 bases for V and 2 bases for J; bases not matched to a gene: 9. CDR3 region: CASSQGRLAVNTDTQYF. The CDR3 coding sequence is TGCGCCAGCAGCCAGGGCCGACTAGCGGTAAACACAGATACGCAGTATTTT.